This entry lists 30 T cell receptor beta chains sequenced from one sample in a study of T cells in Graves' hyperthyroidism and ophthalmopathy. From RNA transcripts, TCR beta CDR3 regions were amplified. HTBI primers were the set used in a first-round RT-PCR of the TCR CDR3. MiXCR was run by TCRdb on the multiplex PCR reads, yielding one entry per CDR3 protein. Of a few hundred thousand distinct CDR3 sequences in the sample, about 21% are singletons; the top ten hold 50%. The specimen sequenced was blood. The receptors were sampled from a woman between 50 and 59 years old with Graves' hyperthyroidism.

This rearrangement joins TRBV13 to TRBJ2-1; TRBD2 is a possible D gene (5 bases). V lost 5 bases, J lost 6 bases, and 20 bases lay in between. The length of the CDR3 is 16 residues. Germline assignment: CDR1 PRHDT and CDR2 FYEKMQ (reference sequence). CDR3 DNA: TGTGCCAGCAGCGTACGGAGGCAGGTTGGGGTCAATGAGCAGTTCTTC. Amino acids: CASSVRRQVGVNEQFF.

This clonotype showed up many times. The chain joins TRBV7-9 to TRBJ2-7, with 9 bases matching TRBD1. V shed 2 bases, J shed 0 bases, and the junction held 8 bases outside the gene matches. Germline-derived CDR1 and CDR2 are SEHNR and FQNEAQ (reference sequence). The length of the CDR3 is 17 residues. The CDR3 spells CASSLFRGQGSSYEQYF. CDR3 nucleotide sequence: TGTGCCAGCAGCTTATTTAGGGGACAGGGAAGCTCCTACGAGCAGTACTTC.

This clonotype is a singleton in its sample. The chain is built from TRBV19 and TRBJ1-5, with D possibly TRBD1 on 5 matching bases. The CDR3 consists of 16 residues. Trimming removed 4 bases from V and 2 bases from J, with 15 bases in between. CDR1 and CDR2 (germline): LNHDA, SQIVND (reference sequence). DNA for the CDR3: TGTGCCAGTAGTAGGCCGCAAGGGGCGGGCAATCAGCCCCAGCATTTT. This sequence encodes CASSRPQGAGNQPQHF.

This clonotype occurred many times. V is TRBV6-1 and J is TRBJ2-3, with D perhaps matching TRBD1 (6 bases). Per germline, CDR1 MNHNS and CDR2 SASEGT. The V gene lost 4 bases and the J gene lost 1 base, with 15 bases spanning the gap. The CDR3 totals 16 residues. In DNA form, the CDR3 reads TGTGCCAGCAGTGCAAGGGGGAAAGTAGGCACAGATACGCAGTATTTT. Translating it yields CASSARGKVGTDTQYF.

This clonotype was counted ten times or more. The chain couples TRBV6-1 to TRBJ2-7; D may correspond to TRBD1 or TRBD2 (5 bases each). This CDR3 is 15 amino acids long. Germline CDR1 MNHNS, CDR2 SASEGT. Trimming left V 6 bases short and J 11 bases short, with 26 bases between. The CDR3 coding sequence is TGTGCCAGCAGGGAGGACACCTACTACTCTACGAGGAAGTACTTC. The encoded protein is CASREDTYYSTRKYF.

This clonotype was recorded at least ten times. The chain recombines TRBV15 with TRBJ2-4, with D unclear. Germline loops: CDR1 LNHNV, CDR2 YYDKDF (reference sequence). The CDR3 length is 15 residues. Trimming left V 1 base short and J 0 bases short, with 7 bases between. In nucleotides, the CDR3 is TGTGCCACCAGCAGAGTTGCCGGAGCCAAAAACATTCAGTACTTC. Amino acid sequence: CATSRVAGAKNIQYF.

This clonotype has just a few counts. The V gene is TRBV7-3, the J gene TRBJ1-2; tentative D call: TRBD1 (5 bases). With 8 bases removed from V and 6 bases from J, the gap between germline ends came to 19 bases. The CDR3 has 14 residues. Looked up from germline, CDR1 is SGHTA and CDR2 is FQGTGA. CDR3 sequence (DNA): TGTGCCAGCTCGGACGGTTCAGGGTTCAATGGCTACACCTTC. Translated, it gives CASSDGSGFNGYTF. Filled out from reference TRBV7-3 and TRBJ1-2, the complete variable domain reads GAGVSQTPSNKVTEKGKYVELRCDPISGHTALYWYRQSLGQGPEFLIYFQGTGAADDSGLPNDRFFAVRPEGSVSTLKIQRTERGDSAVYLCASSDGSGFNGYTFGSGTRLTVV.

This clonotype was seen many times. The CDR3 nucleotides are TGTGCCAGCAGTGTGGGGGAGAAACTGTTTTTT. Translation: CASSVGEKLFF. The V and J genes are TRBV28 and TRBJ1-4; D is perhaps TRBD1 (5 bases). This CDR3 spans 11 amino acids. CDR1 MDHEN and CDR2 SYDVKM come from the germline V gene. V lost 5 bases and J 11 bases, leaving 9 bases between the germline ends.

In this sample, this clonotype turned up a few times. The chain combines TRBV12-3 or TRBV12-4 with TRBJ2-1; the D gene is possibly TRBD2 (6 bases). Trimming cost V 2 bases and J 6 bases, with 17 bases left between them. The CDR3 loop spans 16 amino acids. CDR3 amino acids: CASSLTEGFGGNEQFF. The CDR3 DNA reads as TGTGCCAGCAGTTTAACGGAGGGTTTTGGTGGCAATGAGCAGTTCTTC.

The chain is built from TRBV14 and TRBJ2-5; 14 positions agree with TRBD2. Per the germline V gene, CDR1 is SGHDN and CDR2 is FVKESK. The V segment lost 4 bases and the J segment 4 bases; nucleotides outside the gene matches: 5. The CDR3 length is 16 residues. The CDR3 loop is CASSLRLAGGGETQYF. CDR3 in DNA: TGTGCCAGCAGCCTTCGACTAGCGGGGGGGGGAGAGACCCAGTACTTC.

This clonotype was detected ten times or more. The chain joins TRBV7-8 to TRBJ2-7, with 13 bases fitting TRBD2. V lost 5 bases to trimming and J lost 4 bases; unmatched junction nucleotides: 5. Germline CDR1 reads SGHVS; CDR2 reads FQNEAQ. The CDR3 loop spans 15 amino acids. Here the CDR3 reads CASSSRTSGSYEQYF. In nucleotides, the CDR3 is TGTGCCAGCAGCAGCCGGACTAGCGGGAGTTACGAGCAGTACTTC.

This clonotype was seen repeatedly, ten times or more. J is TRBJ2-7 and V is TRBV13; D gene ambiguous. CDR1 is PRHDT, CDR2 FYEKMQ, per germline (reference sequence). V lost 4 bases and J 6 bases, leaving 13 bases between the germline ends. The length of the CDR3 is 13 residues. CDR3: CASSSTPSREQYF. For the CDR3, the DNA is TGTGCCAGCAGCTCCACCCCGAGCCGCGAGCAGTACTTC.

This clonotype was seen ten or more times. The J gene is TRBJ1-6, the V gene TRBV7-9; no clear D. The CDR3 is 13 amino acids. Germline V CDR1 and CDR2: SEHNR, FQNEAQ (reference sequence). Trimming shortened V by 11 bases and J by 7 bases, and 15 bases separated the two germline ends. CDR3 loop: CAGSRNSNSPLHF. For the CDR3, the DNA is TGTGCCGGGTCTCGGAACTCAAATTCACCCCTCCACTTT.

The table lists this clonotype with many counts. The genes are TRBV30 and TRBJ2-1, with 13 bases fitting TRBD2. This CDR3 has 15 residues. V trimming: 5 bases; J trimming: 8 bases; junction bases outside the gene matches: 9. Germline V gene sequence: CDR1 GTSNPN, CDR2 SVGIG (reference sequence). In nucleotides, the CDR3 is TGTGCCTGGCAACCCGGGACTAGCGGGATGCATGAGCAGTTCTTC. Translating it yields CAWQPGTSGMHEQFF.

The genes are TRBV9 and TRBJ2-7, with 9 bases aligning to TRBD1. Trimming cost V 3 bases and J 3 bases; bases outside gene matches: 10. CDR1 and CDR2 (germline): SGDLS, YYNGEE. This CDR3 is built from 16 residues. This CDR3 is CASSASGTGTHYEQYF. As DNA, the CDR3 is TGTGCCAGCAGCGCTTCCGGGACAGGGACGCACTACGAGCAGTACTTC.

This clonotype appeared a few times. This chain uses TRBV7-2 with TRBJ2-2, with D unclear. In germline, CDR1 is SGHTA, CDR2 FQGNSA. CDR3 size: 14 residues. Between the trimmed V and J ends, which lost 8 bases and 5 bases, there was a span of 15 bases. The CDR3 is CASLLPGATGELFF. CDR3 DNA sequence: TGTGCCAGCCTCCTCCCCGGAGCGACCGGGGAGCTGTTTTTT.

This clonotype came up many times. The J gene is TRBJ2-1, the V gene TRBV11-3, with a tentative D call TRBD1 (7 bases). Germline loops: CDR1 SGHNT, CDR2 YENEEA. V lost 5 bases and J lost 9, with 14 bases in between. CDR3 length: 13 amino acids. CDR3 in DNA: TGTGCCAGCAGCCCCTCAGGGGGAGGTGAGCAGTTCTTC. Its protein is CASSPSGGGEQFF.

This clonotype came up a few times. The V gene is TRBV4-1, the J gene TRBJ2-1; 10 nucleotides line up with TRBD2. Germline V gene sequence: CDR1 MGHRA, CDR2 YSYEKL. With 3 bases clipped from V and 8 bases from J, the junction kept 7 bases outside the gene matches. This CDR3 spans 15 amino acids. The CDR3 DNA follows: TGCGCCAGCAGCCATTCCAGCGGGAGGGCCGATGAGCAGTTCTTC. Translation: CASSHSSGRADEQFF.

The V call is TRBV18, the J call TRBJ2-2; the D is unclear. The germline V gene encodes CDR1 KGHSH and CDR2 LQKENI. The CDR3 sequence is 12 residues long. Trimming cost V 2 bases and J 8 bases, with 6 bases left between them. CDR3: CASSPNAGELFF. Here the CDR3 DNA reads TGTGCCAGCTCACCAAACGCGGGGGAGCTGTTTTTT.

This clonotype has at least ten counts. The chain uses TRBV28 and TRBJ1-2, with TRBD1 as a possible D gene (5 bases). With 3 bases removed from V and 5 bases from J, the gap between germline ends came to 10 bases. The germline V gene has CDR1 MDHEN and CDR2 SYDVKM. This CDR3 contains 13 residues. The CDR3 sequence: CASSLGRLYGYTF. CDR3 nucleotides: TGTGCCAGCAGTTTGGGACGGCTATATGGCTACACCTTC.

This clonotype was found many times. This chain joins TRBV27 and TRBJ1-2; D is ambiguous. The ends were cut back, 2 bases at V and 7 bases at J, with 11 bases in the middle. In germline, CDR1 is MNHEY, CDR2 SMNVEV (reference sequence). The CDR3 totals 13 residues. The CDR3 nucleotides are TGTGCCAGCAGTTTAGGGCCGGGGAGTGGCTACACCTTC. Amino acids: CASSLGPGSGYTF.

This clonotype was seen at least ten times. The chain is built from TRBV10-2 and TRBJ2-3, with D possibly being TRBD2 (6 bases). The V and J ends lost 0 bases and 4 bases respectively, with 8 bases between them. Germline CDR1 WSHSY, CDR2 SAAADI. This CDR3 spans 14 amino acids. The CDR3 DNA sequence: TGCGCCAGCAGTGAGTCTGGAGGGCCAGATACGCAGTATTTT. It encodes CASSESGGPDTQYF.

CDR3 coding DNA: TGTGCCAGCAGCCTGCTGGCTGGGGCCAACGTCCTGACTTTC. It encodes CASSLLAGANVLTF. This chain joins TRBV28 and TRBJ2-6; D is uncertain. V was shortened by 6 bases and J by 2 bases, with 8 bases between the two germline ends. CDR1 MDHEN and CDR2 SYDVKM come from the germline V gene. CDR3 length: 14 residues.

There are many counts of this clonotype. This sequence joins TRBV18 and TRBJ1-5, with 7 bases lining up with TRBD1. CDR1 and CDR2 from the germline V gene are KGHSH and LQKENI. The CDR3 consists of 14 residues. V lost 5 bases to trimming and J lost 2 bases; unmatched junction nucleotides: 3. The CDR3 region has the DNA TGTGCCAGCTCAGGGGGGACAGGCAATCAGCCCCAGCATTTT. It yields the protein CASSGGTGNQPQHF. The variable domain in full, with the rest retrieved from reference TRBV18 and TRBJ1-5, is NAGVMQNPRHLVRRRGQEARLRCSPMKGHSHVYWYRQLPEEGLKFMVYLQKENIIDESGMPKERFSAEFPKEGPSILRIQQVVRGDSAAYFCASSGGTGNQPQHFGDGTRLSIL.

V is TRBV6-1 and J is TRBJ2-1; TRBD2 matches 11 bases. The CDR3 length is 15 residues. The junction had 13 bases not matched to a gene; V was cut back by 8 bases and J by 10 bases. CDR1 and CDR2 (germline): MNHNS, SASEGT. CDR3 nucleotide sequence: TGTGCCAGCTGTGTAGCGGGGGGGCAAGGTAGGGAGCAGTTCTTC. Its protein product is CASCVAGGQGREQFF.

This clonotype was found a few times. The chain is built from TRBV20-1 and TRBJ2-2; no definite D call. The CDR3 spans 13 residues. V shed 2 bases and J shed 6 bases, with 10 bases lying between them. The germline V gene has CDR1 DFQATT and CDR2 SNEGSKA (reference sequence). CDR3 sequence reads: CSARRLAAGELFF. The CDR3 nucleotides read TGCAGTGCTAGAAGGCTTGCCGCCGGGGAGCTGTTTTTT.

This CDR3 is CASSPPIAGGGGFF. The CDR3 nucleotides are TGTGCCAGCAGTCCTCCAATAGCGGGAGGAGGGGGGTTCTTC. The chain employs TRBV28 and TRBJ2-1; 10 bases are a match to TRBD2. Germline V gene data show CDR1 as MDHEN and CDR2 as SYDVKM. Trimming took 5 bases from V and 15 from J; bases not matched to a gene: 13. The CDR3 spans 14 residues. Filled out from reference TRBV28 and TRBJ2-1, the complete variable domain reads DVKVTQSSRYLVKRTGEKVFLECVQDMDHENMFWYRQDPGLGLRLIYFSYDVKMKEKGDIPEGYSVSREKKERFSLILESASTNQTSMYLCASSPPIAGGGGFFGPGTRLTVL.

There are many counts of this clonotype. The rearrangement uses TRBV20-1 and TRBJ2-2; the match to TRBD2 covers 11 bases. The V and J ends lost 5 bases and 4 bases, in that order; junction bases with no gene match: 6. Germline-derived CDR1 and CDR2 are DFQATT and SNEGSKA (reference sequence). CDR3 size: 15 residues. CDR3 DNA: TGCAGTGCTCGAACTAGCGGGAGAGTCACCGGGGAGCTGTTTTTT. It encodes CSARTSGRVTGELFF.

This clonotype was found many times. The V call is TRBV7-9, the J call TRBJ1-2; D possibly corresponds to TRBD1 (6 bases). Per the germline V gene, CDR1 is SEHNR and CDR2 is FQNEAQ (reference sequence). The CDR3 has 17 amino acids. V lost 0 bases, J lost 0 bases, and 14 bases lay in between. The CDR3 DNA reads as TGTGCCAGCAGCTTAGCGCTCCAGGGGCGAACTAACTATGGCTACACCTTC. As protein: CASSLALQGRTNYGYTF.

This clonotype was picked up many times. V usage is TRBV6-1 and J usage is TRBJ2-5, with TRBD2 matching 9 bases. Germline assignment: CDR1 MNHNS and CDR2 SASEGT. The CDR3 extends over 14 amino acids. V shed 11 bases and J 2 bases; nucleotides not matched to a gene: 9. The CDR3 sequence: CASKLGLAQETQYF. The CDR3 DNA sequence: TGTGCCTCCAAACTCGGACTAGCGCAAGAGACCCAGTACTTC.